The present TCR beta chain was sequenced within a study of spatial heterogeneity in lung cancer. General observations from the study: Ubiquitous, expanded tumor-derived TCRs were more frequently observed in blood at resection than at follow-up.

TCRdb re-derived calls from the 5' RACE reads in MiXCR, one entry per CDR3 protein. The table lists around 110,000 distinct CDR3 sequences, more than 10% of them singletons. The CDR3 is made up of 13 amino acids. Germline loops: CDR1 WNHNN, CDR2 SYGVQD (reference sequence). V lost 3 bases to trimming and J lost 2 bases, with 7 bases between them. Time point here: blood at routine non-recurrence follow-up after resection. Unsorted whole RNA from tumor, nontumor lung or frozen PBMC underwent sequencing. This clonotype was recorded at least ten times. No antigen is known for it. The sequences come from PBMCs, collected at follow-up. This chain uses TRBV10-1 with TRBJ1-2; no definite D call. This TCR was sampled from a male donor with early-stage non-small cell lung cancer. The CDR3 sequence: CASSDQKNYGYTF. The CDR3, as DNA: TGCGCCAGCAGTGACCAGAAGAACTATGGCTACACCTTC.